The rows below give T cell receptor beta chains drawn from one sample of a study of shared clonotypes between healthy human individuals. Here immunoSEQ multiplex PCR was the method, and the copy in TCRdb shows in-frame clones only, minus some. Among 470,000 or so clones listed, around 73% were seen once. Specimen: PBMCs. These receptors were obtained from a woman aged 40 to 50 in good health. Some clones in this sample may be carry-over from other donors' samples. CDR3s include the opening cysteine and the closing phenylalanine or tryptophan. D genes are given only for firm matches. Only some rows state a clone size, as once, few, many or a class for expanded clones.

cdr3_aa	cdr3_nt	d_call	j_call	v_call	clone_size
CASSQITALPNEKLFF	TGTGCCAGCAGCCAAATAACGGCGTTGCCTAATGAAAAACTGTTTTTT	.	TRBJ1-4	TRBV14	.
CASSVHAGTDTQYF	TGTGCCAGCAGTGTCCACGCGGGTACAGATACGCAGTATTTT	.	TRBJ2-3	TRBV2	.
CASSLVVSQQFF	TGTGCCAGCAGCTTAGTGGTCAGTCAGCAGTTCTTC	.	TRBJ2-1	TRBV11-2	.
CASSVQDGNTEAFF	TGTGCCAGCAGCGTTCAGGACGGGAACACTGAAGCTTTCTTT	.	TRBJ1-1	TRBV9	once
CASTPEGTNQPQHF	TGTGCCAGCACACCTGAGGGCACCAATCAGCCCCAGCATTTT	.	TRBJ1-5	TRBV18	.
CAWGTPEAFF	TGTGCCTGGGGAACACCTGAAGCTTTCTTT	.	TRBJ1-1	TRBV30	few
CASSQDPLHSGNTIYF	TGTGCCAGCAGCCAAGACCCTCTTCACTCTGGAAACACCATATATTTT	.	TRBJ1-3	TRBV4-2	.
CASSQDRTGRNTEAFF	TGCGCCAGCAGCCAAGATAGGACAGGCCGGAACACTGAAGCTTTCTTT	TRBD1	TRBJ1-1	TRBV4-1	.
CASNSRQGGYEQYF	TGTGCCAGCAACTCACGACAGGGAGGGTACGAGCAGTACTTC	.	TRBJ2-7	TRBV11-2	.
CASSRGENQPQHF	TGTGCCAGCTCCCGGGGGGAGAATCAGCCCCAGCATTTT	.	TRBJ1-5	TRBV18	.
CASSRGRISCEQYF	TGTGCCAGCAGCCGTGGACGGATATCCTGCGAGCAGTACTTC	.	TRBJ2-7	TRBV11-2	.